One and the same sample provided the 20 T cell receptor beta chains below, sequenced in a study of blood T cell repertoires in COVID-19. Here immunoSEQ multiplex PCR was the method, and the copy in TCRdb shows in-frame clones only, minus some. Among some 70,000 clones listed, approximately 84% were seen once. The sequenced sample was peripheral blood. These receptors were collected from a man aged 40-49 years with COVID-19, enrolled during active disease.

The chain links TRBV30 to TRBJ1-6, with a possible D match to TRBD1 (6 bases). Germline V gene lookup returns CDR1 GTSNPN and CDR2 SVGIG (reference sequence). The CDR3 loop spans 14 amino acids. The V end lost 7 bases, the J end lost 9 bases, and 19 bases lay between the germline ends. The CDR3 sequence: CAFAGVGLRSPLHF. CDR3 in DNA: TGTGCCTTTGCAGGGGTGGGATTGCGTTCACCCCTCCACTTT.

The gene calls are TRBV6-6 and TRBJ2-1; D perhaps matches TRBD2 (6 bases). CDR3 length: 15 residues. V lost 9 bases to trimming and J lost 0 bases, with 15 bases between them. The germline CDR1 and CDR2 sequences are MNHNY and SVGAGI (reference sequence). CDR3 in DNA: TGTGCCAGTTCTCTCGGGGGACGCTCCTACAATGAGCAGTTCTTC. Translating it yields CASSLGGRSYNEQFF.

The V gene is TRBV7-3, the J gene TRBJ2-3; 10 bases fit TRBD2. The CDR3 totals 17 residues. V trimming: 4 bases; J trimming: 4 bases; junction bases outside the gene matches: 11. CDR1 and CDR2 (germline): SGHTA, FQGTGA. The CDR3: CASSSRGLAEGADTQYF. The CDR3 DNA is TGTGCCAGCAGCTCCCGCGGACTAGCGGAGGGTGCAGATACGCAGTATTTT.

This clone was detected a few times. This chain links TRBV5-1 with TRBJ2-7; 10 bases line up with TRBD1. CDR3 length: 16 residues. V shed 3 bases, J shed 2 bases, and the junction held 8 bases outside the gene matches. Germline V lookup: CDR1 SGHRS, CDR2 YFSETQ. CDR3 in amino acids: CASSSPPGTGAYEQYF. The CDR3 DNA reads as TGCGCCAGCAGCTCACCCCCCGGGACAGGGGCCTACGAGCAGTACTTC. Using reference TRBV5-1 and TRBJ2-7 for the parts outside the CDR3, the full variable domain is KAGVTQTPRYLIKTRGQQVTLSCSPISGHRSVSWYQQTPGQGLQFLFEYFSETQRNKGNFPGRFSGRQFSNSRSEMNVSTLELGDSALYLCASSSPPGTGAYEQYFGPGTRLTVT.

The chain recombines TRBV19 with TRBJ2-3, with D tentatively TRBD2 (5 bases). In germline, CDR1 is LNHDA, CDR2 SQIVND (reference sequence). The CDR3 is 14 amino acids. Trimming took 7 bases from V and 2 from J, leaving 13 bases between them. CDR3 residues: CASNDRGVTDTQYF. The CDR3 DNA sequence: TGTGCCAGTAACGATCGGGGAGTCACAGATACGCAGTATTTT.

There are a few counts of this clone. The CDR3 region is CASSFTGGGRTEAFF. The CDR3 DNA reads as TGTGCCAGCAGTTTCACAGGTGGGGGGAGAACTGAAGCTTTCTTT. The chain has TRBV6-5 and TRBJ1-1; possibly TRBD1 for D (5 bases). Germline values: CDR1 MNHEY, CDR2 SVGAGI. V shed 4 bases and J shed 5 bases, with 17 bases lying between them. CDR3 length: 15 residues.

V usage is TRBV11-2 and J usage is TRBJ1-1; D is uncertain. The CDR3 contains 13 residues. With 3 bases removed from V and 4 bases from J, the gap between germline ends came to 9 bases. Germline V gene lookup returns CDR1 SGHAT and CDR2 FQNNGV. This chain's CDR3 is CASSFRPGTEAFF. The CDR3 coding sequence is TGTGCCAGCAGCTTCCGACCGGGCACTGAAGCTTTCTTT.

The CDR3 coding sequence is TGTGCCAGCGGTCGCGGGGGAAATTCACCCCTCCACTTT. Protein sequence: CASGRGGNSPLHF. This sequence joins TRBV2 and TRBJ1-6; a weak D match, TRBD1 (5 bases). The CDR3 has 13 residues. Germline CDR1 is SNHLY and CDR2 is FYNNEI. With 8 bases removed from V and 7 bases from J, the gap between germline ends came to 12 bases.

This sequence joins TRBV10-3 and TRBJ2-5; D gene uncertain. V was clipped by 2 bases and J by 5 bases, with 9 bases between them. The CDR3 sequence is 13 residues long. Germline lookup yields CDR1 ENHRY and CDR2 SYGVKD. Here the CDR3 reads CAISEPPEETQYF. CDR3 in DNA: TGTGCCATCAGTGAGCCCCCGGAGGAGACCCAGTACTTC.

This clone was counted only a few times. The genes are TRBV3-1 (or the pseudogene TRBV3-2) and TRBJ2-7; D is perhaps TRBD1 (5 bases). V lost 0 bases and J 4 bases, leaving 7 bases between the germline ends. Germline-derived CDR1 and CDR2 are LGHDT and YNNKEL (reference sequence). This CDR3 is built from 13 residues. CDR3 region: CASSQERGYEQYF. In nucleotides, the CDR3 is TGTGCCAGCAGCCAAGAAAGGGGATACGAGCAGTACTTC.

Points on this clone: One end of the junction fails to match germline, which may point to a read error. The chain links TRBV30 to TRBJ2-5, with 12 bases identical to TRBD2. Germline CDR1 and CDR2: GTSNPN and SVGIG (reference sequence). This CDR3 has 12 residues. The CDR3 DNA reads TGTGCCTGGAGTTTACTAGCGGGGGGTTGTCACTTC. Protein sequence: CAWSLLAGGCHF.

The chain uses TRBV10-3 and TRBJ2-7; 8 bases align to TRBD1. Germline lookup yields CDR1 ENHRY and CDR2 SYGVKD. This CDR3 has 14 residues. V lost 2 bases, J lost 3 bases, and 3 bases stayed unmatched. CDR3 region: CAISERTGGYEQYF. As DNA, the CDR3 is TGTGCCATCAGTGAGCGAACAGGGGGCTACGAGCAGTACTTC.

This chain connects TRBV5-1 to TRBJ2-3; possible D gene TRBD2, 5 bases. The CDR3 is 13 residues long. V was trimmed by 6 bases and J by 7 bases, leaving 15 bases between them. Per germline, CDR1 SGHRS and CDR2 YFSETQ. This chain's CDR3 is CASKTGSGNTQYF. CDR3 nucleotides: TGCGCCAGCAAAACTGGGTCGGGGAATACGCAGTATTTT.

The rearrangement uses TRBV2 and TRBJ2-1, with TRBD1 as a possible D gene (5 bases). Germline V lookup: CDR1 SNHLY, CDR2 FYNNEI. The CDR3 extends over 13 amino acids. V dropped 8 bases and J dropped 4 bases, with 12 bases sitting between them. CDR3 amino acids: CASQQDRYNEQFF. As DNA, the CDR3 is TGTGCCAGCCAACAGGACCGTTACAATGAGCAGTTCTTC.

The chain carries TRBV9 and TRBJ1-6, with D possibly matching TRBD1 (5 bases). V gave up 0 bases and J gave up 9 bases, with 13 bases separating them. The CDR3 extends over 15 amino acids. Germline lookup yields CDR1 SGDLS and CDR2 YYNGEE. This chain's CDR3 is CASSVGGTLGSPLHF. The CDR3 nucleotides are TGTGCCAGCAGCGTAGGAGGGACTCTGGGTTCACCCCTCCACTTT.

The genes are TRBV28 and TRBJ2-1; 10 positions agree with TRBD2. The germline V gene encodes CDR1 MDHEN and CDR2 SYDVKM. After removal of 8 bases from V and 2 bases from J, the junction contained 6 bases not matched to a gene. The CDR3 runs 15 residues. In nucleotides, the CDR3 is TGTGCCAGCCGAGGAGCGGGGGGGCCCTACAATGAGCAGTTCTTC. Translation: CASRGAGGPYNEQFF.

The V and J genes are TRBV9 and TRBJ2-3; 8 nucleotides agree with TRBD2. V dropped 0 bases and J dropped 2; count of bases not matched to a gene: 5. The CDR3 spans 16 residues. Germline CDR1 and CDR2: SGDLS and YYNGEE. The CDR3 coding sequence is TGTGCCAGCAGCGTAGGGAGTAGCGGGGACACAGATACGCAGTATTTT. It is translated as CASSVGSSGDTDTQYF.

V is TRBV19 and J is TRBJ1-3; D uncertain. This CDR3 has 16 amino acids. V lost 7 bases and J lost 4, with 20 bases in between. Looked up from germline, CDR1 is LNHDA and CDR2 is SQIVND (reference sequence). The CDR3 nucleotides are TGTGCCAGTACTCAAAACGGAGGCTCTGGGGGAAACACCATATATTTT. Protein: CASTQNGGSGGNTIYF.

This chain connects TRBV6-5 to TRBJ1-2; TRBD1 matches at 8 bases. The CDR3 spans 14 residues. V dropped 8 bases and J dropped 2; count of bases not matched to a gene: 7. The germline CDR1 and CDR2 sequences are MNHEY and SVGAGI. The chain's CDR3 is CASGPQGENYGYTF. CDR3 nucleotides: TGTGCCAGCGGCCCACAGGGGGAGAACTATGGCTACACCTTC.

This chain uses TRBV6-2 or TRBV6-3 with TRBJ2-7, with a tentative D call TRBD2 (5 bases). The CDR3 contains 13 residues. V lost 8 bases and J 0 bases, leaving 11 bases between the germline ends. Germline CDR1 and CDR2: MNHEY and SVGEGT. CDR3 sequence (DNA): TGTGCCAGCGGCCAGCGGAGCTCCTACGAGCAGTACTTC. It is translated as CASGQRSSYEQYF.